The present TCR beta chain was sequenced within a study of post-analysis software for immune sequencing data. Study-level information: Relapsing-remitting, secondary progressive and progressive-relapsing forms of multiple sclerosis all featured among disease courses.

Study-level findings and limits: Analysis by F measure revealed that same-batch samples clustered strongly together. Relative to controls, patients with multiple sclerosis showed significantly lower normalized Chao1 diversity. Relative to controls, patients had 4 or 5 TRBV segments at higher frequency, with TRBV5-6, TRBV5-1 and TRBV20-1 among these.

On this clonotype: Its matching antigen is unknown.

TCR beta libraries were prepared from cDNA with unique molecular identifiers. Researchers reported 400,000 to 550,000 cDNA molecules coming from approximately 1 to 10 million T cells. Via MiXCR, TCRdb re-called the PCR reads, giving one row per CDR3 protein. The repertoire consists of more than 450,000 distinct CDR3 sequences, with 44% occurring once and the leading ten covering 1.5% to 2%. This CDR3 is 14 amino acids long. Germline CDR1 LGHDT, CDR2 YNNKEL (reference sequence). The germline V and J ends were trimmed by 5 bases and 0 bases, with 11 bases remaining between them. The chain employs TRBV3-1 and TRBJ2-7; maybe TRBD1 (5 bases). The sequenced sample consisted of blood. This sequence was found in a girl aged 10-17 years with multiple sclerosis. The CDR3 reads CASSTPGRSYEQYF. The CDR3 nucleotides are TGTGCCAGCAGCACCCCAGGGCGCTCCTACGAGCAGTACTTC.